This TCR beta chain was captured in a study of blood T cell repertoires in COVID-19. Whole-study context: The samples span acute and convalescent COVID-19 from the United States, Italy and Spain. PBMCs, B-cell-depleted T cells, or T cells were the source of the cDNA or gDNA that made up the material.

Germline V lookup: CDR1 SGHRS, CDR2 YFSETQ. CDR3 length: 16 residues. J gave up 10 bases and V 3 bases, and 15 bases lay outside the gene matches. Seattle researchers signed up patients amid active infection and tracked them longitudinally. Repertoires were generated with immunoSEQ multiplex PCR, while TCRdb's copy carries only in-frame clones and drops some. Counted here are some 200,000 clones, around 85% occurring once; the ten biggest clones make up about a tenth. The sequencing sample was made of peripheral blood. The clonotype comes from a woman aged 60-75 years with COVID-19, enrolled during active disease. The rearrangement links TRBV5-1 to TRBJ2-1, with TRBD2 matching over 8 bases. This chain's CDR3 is CASSYRGSGSLVEQFF. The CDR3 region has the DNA TGCGCCAGCAGCTATCGGGGGAGCGGGAGCCTTGTGGAGCAGTTCTTC.